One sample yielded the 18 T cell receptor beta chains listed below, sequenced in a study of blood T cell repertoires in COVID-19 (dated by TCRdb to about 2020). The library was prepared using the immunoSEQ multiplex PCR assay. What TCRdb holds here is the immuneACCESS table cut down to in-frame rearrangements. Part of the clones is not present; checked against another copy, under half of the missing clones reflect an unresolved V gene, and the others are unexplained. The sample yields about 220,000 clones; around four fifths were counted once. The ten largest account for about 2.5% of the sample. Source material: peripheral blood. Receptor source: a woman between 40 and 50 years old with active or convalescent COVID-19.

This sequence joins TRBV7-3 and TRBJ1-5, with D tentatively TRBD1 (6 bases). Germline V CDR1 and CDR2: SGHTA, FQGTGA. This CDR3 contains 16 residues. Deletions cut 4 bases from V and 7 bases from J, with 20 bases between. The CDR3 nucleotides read TGTGCCAGCAGCTGGTTGGGACCGGGGGGCGGACAGCCCCAGCATTTT. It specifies CASSWLGPGGGQPQHF.

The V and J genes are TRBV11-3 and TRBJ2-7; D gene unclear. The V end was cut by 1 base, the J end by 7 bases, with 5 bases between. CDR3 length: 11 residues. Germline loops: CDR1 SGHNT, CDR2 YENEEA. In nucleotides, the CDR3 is TGTGCCAGCAGCTTAGCCCGGGAGCAGTACTTC. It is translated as CASSLAREQYF.

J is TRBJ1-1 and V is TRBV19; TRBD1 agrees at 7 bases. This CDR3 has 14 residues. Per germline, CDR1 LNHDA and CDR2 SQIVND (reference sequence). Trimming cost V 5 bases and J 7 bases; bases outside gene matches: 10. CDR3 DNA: TGTGCCAGTAGTGTTTACAGGGGAACGGGTGAAGCTTTCTTT. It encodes CASSVYRGTGEAFF.

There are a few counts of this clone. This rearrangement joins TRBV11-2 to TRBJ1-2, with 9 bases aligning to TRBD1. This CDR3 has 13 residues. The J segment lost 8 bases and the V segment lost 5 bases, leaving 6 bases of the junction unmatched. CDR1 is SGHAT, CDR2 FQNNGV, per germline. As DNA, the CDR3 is TGTGCCAGCAGCCGGGACAGGGAAGAGGGCTACACCTTC. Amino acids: CASSRDREEGYTF.

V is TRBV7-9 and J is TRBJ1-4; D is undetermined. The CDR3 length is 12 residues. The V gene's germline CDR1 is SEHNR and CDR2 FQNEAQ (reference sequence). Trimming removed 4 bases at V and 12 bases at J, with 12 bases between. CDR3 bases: TGTGCCAGCAGCTCCACCGGGGTACAACTGTTTTTT. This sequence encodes CASSSTGVQLFF.

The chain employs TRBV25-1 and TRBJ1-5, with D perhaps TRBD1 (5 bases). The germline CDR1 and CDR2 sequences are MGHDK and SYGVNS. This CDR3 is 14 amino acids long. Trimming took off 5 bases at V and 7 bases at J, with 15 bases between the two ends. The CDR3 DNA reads TGTGCCAGCAGTACCCCTGACAGTCGGCAGCCCCAGCATTTT. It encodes CASSTPDSRQPQHF.

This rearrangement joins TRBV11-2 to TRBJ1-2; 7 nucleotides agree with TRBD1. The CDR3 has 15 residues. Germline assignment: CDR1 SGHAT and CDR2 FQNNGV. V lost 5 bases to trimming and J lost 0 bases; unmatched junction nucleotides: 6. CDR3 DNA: TGTGCCAGCAGCCTCAACAGGGGAGCTAACTATGGCTACACCTTC. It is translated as CASSLNRGANYGYTF.

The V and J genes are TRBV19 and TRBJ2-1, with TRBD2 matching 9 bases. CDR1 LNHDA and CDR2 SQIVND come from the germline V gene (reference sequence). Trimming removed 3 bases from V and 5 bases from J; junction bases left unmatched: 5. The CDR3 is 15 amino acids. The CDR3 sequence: CASSMMGLADNEQFF. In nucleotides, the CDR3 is TGTGCCAGTAGTATGATGGGACTAGCCGACAATGAGCAGTTCTTC.

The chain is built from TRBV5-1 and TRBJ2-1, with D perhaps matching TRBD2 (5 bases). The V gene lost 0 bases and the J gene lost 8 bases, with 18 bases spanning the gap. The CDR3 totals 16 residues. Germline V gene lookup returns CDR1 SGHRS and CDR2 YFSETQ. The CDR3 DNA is TGCGCCAGCAGCTTGGGGTCCGGGATTAGCTTCGATGAGCAGTTCTTC. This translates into CASSLGSGISFDEQFF.

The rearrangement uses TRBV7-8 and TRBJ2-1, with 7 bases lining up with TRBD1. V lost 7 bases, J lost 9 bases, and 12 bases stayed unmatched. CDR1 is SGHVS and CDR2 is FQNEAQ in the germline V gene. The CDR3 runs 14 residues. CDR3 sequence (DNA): TGTGCCAGCAACAATGACAGGGAGAAAATTGAGCAGTTCTTC. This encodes CASNNDREKIEQFF.

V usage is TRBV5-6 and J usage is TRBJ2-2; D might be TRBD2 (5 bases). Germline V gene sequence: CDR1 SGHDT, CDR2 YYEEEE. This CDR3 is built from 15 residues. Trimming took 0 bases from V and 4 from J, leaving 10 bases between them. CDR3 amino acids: CASSLGRRGTGELFF. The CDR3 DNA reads TGTGCCAGCAGCTTGGGGCGACGGGGCACCGGGGAGCTGTTTTTT.

Here the CDR3 DNA reads TGCGCCAGCAGCCCGCGCCCGCGGGACGGGAGCTCCTACGAGCAGTACTTC. The encoded protein is CASSPRPRDGSSYEQYF. The chain links TRBV5-1 to TRBJ2-7; tentative D call: TRBD2 (6 bases). There are 17 residues in the CDR3. CDR1 is SGHRS and CDR2 is YFSETQ in the germline V gene. The V end lost 4 bases, the J end lost 0 bases, and 20 bases lay between the germline ends.

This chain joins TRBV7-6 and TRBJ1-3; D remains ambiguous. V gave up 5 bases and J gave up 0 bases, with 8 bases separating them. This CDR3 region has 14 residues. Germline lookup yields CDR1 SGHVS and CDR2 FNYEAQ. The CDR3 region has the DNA TGTGCCAGCAGCCCTGATAGCTCTGGAAACACCATATATTTT. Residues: CASSPDSSGNTIYF.

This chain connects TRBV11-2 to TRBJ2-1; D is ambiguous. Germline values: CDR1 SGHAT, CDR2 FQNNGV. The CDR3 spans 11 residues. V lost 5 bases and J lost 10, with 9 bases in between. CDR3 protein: CASSPSIEQFF. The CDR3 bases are TGTGCCAGCAGCCCAAGCATCGAGCAGTTCTTC.

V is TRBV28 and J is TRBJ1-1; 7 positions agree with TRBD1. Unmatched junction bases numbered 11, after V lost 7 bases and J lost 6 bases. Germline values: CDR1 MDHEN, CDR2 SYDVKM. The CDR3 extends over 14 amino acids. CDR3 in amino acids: CASIRQGRWAEAFF. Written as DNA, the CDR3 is TGTGCCAGCATCAGACAGGGTCGTTGGGCTGAAGCTTTCTTT.

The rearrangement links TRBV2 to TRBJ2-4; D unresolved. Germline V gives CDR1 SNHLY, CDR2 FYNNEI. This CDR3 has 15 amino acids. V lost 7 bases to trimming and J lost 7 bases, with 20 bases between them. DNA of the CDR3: TGTGCCAGCAACCCGGGTCTCACCCCTGGGAACATTCAGTACTTC. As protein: CASNPGLTPGNIQYF.

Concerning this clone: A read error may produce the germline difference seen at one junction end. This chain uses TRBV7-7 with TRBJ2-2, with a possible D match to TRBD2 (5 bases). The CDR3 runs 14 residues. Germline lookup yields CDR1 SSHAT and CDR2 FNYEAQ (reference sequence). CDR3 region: CASSSQAGTGELFF. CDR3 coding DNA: TGTGCTAGCAGCTCCCAGGCGGGCACCGGGGAGCTGTTTTTT.

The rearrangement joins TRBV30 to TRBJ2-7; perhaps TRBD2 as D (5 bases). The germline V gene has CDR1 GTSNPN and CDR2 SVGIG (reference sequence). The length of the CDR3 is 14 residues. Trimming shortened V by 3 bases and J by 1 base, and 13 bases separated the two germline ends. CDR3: CAWRTGIGSYEQYF. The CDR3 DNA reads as TGTGCCTGGAGGACCGGGATAGGTTCCTACGAGCAGTACTTC.